This T cell receptor beta chain was retrieved from a study of monozygotic twins with inflammatory bowel disease. TCRdb re-called the 5' RACE reads, yielding one record per CDR3 amino acid sequence without DNA. Recorded for this sample: roughly 300,000 distinct CDR3 sequences. This CDR3 has 15 amino acids. Germline V gene sequence: CDR1 SGHTA, CDR2 FQGNSA. This TCR was recovered from a human donor with ulcerative colitis or Crohn's disease, or a healthy co-twin of an affected twin (not recorded which). The genes are TRBV7-2 and TRBJ1-2. Input material: blood. Here the CDR3 reads CASSSGETRKHGYTF.